This T cell receptor beta chain appears in the sequencing data of a study of blood T cell repertoires in COVID-19 (dated by TCRdb to 2018 to 2021). With regard to the full study: Samples from collaborators originated in the United States, Italy and Spain and spanned both the acute and convalescent phases of COVID-19. The samples were drawn from the first 160 participants of the ongoing ImmuneRACE study and from some 1,300 subjects provided by 6 global collaborators. Where HLA class I and class II types were available, the types were taken from metadata supplied by the sample provider, not from assay-based typing. The prospective study material was composed of cDNA or gDNA derived from T cells, B-cell-depleted T cells, or PBMCs. The repertoires were made available in a free public database intended to serve as a resource for research on the immune response to SARS-CoV-2. Nearly every sample came with metadata listing a de-identified subject ID, COVID-19 status, age in years and sex. Subjects who had been exposed to COVID-19, were actively infected with it, or had recovered from it provided the deeply sampled blood TCRbeta repertoires that made up the dataset.

TCRbeta CDR3 regions were amplified from genomic DNA by means of the immunoSEQ Assay, a bias-controlled multiplex PCR. The paper's data handling went like this. Within the assay, amplification of reference gene primers was used to estimate how many nucleated cells each sample contained. To quantify the absolute abundance of each unique TCRbeta CDR3 rearrangement, sequence reads were collapsed and filtered. For each sample, productive Simpson clonality was calculated as the square root of Simpson's diversity index across productive rearrangements. The table comes from immuneACCESS by way of TCRdb, which keeps in-frame sequences with V and J called. Part of the clones is missing from these tables; in studies checked, under half for an unresolved V gene and the rest for unknown reasons. V and J calls and clone size are copied from that table; D and trimming were computed from the DNA. The sample contains under 450,000 clones, roughly 87% of them found a single time. The top ten clones comprise about 5% of the sample.

In the germline V gene, CDR1 corresponds to SGHTS and CDR2 to YDEGEE. V sheds 4 bases and J sheds 4 bases, leaving 11 bases between their ends. There are 13 amino acids in the CDR3, from cysteine to phenylalanine inclusive. CDR3 DNA is the only sequence kept; it has 39 bases, read in frame from the first base. Enrolling through a virtual design, the prospective study's participants ranged in age from about 18 to 100 years and lived across 24 United States geographic areas. In the prospective study, participants were assigned to cohorts based on the clinical history participants reported in a screening survey and a study questionnaire. Recovered participants in ImmuneRACE Cohort 3 were defined as having two consecutive negative NP/OP PCR tests, clearance from a healthcare professional, or resolution of symptoms. In the prospective study, mobile phlebotomists collected whole blood, serum and a nasopharyngeal or oropharyngeal swab from each participant. Over a roughly 2-month period, participants in the prospective study had the option of providing additional blood draws and questionnaires. Before DNA extraction, blood samples from the prospective study were shipped at room temperature or frozen.

General findings and caveats noted by the study authors: Clinical and demographic metadata were provided uncurated, with the amount varying by source and participant.

As for this clone: Its antigen specificity is not known. No much larger clone is present one base from it, and per-base qualities are unavailable.

Sequenced material: PBMCs or T cells enriched from blood (not recorded which). The chain links TRBV5-8 with TRBJ1-1; the D gene assignment is ambiguous. This sequence was found in a woman aged 45-65 years who had recovered from COVID-19. The DNA is as follows: TGTGCCAGCAGCGGGTTTCGGGGCACTGAAGCTTTCTTT. It codes for CASSGFRGTEAFF.